This T cell receptor beta chain is drawn from a study of PD-1 blockade in classical Hodgkin lymphoma. Study outcomes and limitations: There remain no defined causes for the repertoire differences, which possibly reflect disease activity or prior therapy. CD4+ TCR diversity, unlike CD8+, climbed significantly by C4D1. Lower baseline TCR diversity was reported for newly diagnosed patients than for healthy donors.

Every one of the patients relapsed after autologous stem cell transplantation (brentuximab vedotin exposure was variable). Note on this clone: The target antigen is unknown.

Profiling relied on immunoSEQ multiplex PCR, and the TCRdb table lists in-frame clones only, not all of them. Of tens of thousands of clones listed, roughly 87% were seen once; the top ten hold roughly a tenth. Trimming took off 0 bases at V and 5 bases at J, with 10 bases between the two ends. The germline CDR1 and CDR2 sequences are KGHSH and LQKENI. The CDR3 spans 14 residues. The receptor's source is a human donor with classical Hodgkin lymphoma. The starting material was peripheral blood mononuclear cells (PBMCs), obtained before the second cycle of nivolumab. This chain connects TRBV18 to TRBJ2-5; no clear D gene. CDR3 coding DNA: TGTGCCAGCTCACCACCAGGGAATTTTGAGACCCAGTACTTC. This gives the protein CASSPPGNFETQYF.